The 17 T cell receptor beta chains below come from one sample, sequenced in a study of regulatory T cells in long-lasting Graves disease. To make TCR beta libraries, researchers used iRepertoire HTBI primers and Arm-PCR of CDR3 regions. TCRdb passed the multiplex PCR reads through MiXCR, listing each CDR3 protein once. The repertoire holds around 450,000 distinct CDR3 sequences, with over 12% as singletons. The time point here: newly diagnosed GD, antithyroid drugs for less than 3 months. The authors made the TCR library using RNA they extracted from PBMCs. These same data were also listed under a study on T cells in Graves' hyperthyroidism and ophthalmopathy.

Sequencing was performed on peripheral blood mononuclear cells (PBMCs), taken at new diagnosis, from a patient treated with antithyroid drugs. The receptors derive from a woman aged 35 to 49 with Graves disease.

This clonotype was observed many times. The chain uses TRBV2 and TRBJ2-7; possible D gene TRBD1, 5 bases. Germline lookup yields CDR1 SNHLY and CDR2 FYNNEI. V was trimmed by 5 bases and J by 5 bases, leaving 10 bases between them. This CDR3 is built from 12 residues. CDR3 DNA: TGTGCCAGCAGTTCAGGGCTCGACGAGCAGTACTTC. Encoded protein: CASSSGLDEQYF.

The chain uses TRBV20-1 and TRBJ2-2; D possibly corresponds to TRBD2 (7 bases). CDR3 length equals 15 residues. Germline loops: CDR1 DFQATT, CDR2 SNEGSKA (reference sequence). V was shortened by 1 base and J by 6 bases, with 15 bases between the two germline ends. The CDR3 region is CSARGGGVGAGELFF. CDR3 DNA sequence: TGCAGTGCTAGAGGCGGGGGCGTGGGTGCCGGGGAGCTGTTTTTT.

This clonotype has just a few counts. The chain carries TRBV18 and TRBJ2-7; possibly TRBD2 for D (5 bases). The CDR3 is 16 residues long. Germline V gene data show CDR1 as KGHSH and CDR2 as LQKENI. Trimming pared 0 bases from V and 0 bases from J, leaving 12 bases between. The CDR3 nucleotides are TGTGCCAGCTCACCACCTAGCGCGTTGAGCTCCTACGAGCAGTACTTC. This sequence encodes CASSPPSALSSYEQYF.

This clonotype was seen many times. The chain employs TRBV12-3 or TRBV12-4 and TRBJ2-2, with D tentatively TRBD2 (6 bases). The CDR3 runs to 15 residues. Trimming removed 6 bases at V and 3 bases at J, with 14 bases between. CDR3 loop: CASSYVGGYTGELFF. DNA of the CDR3: TGTGCCAGCAGCTATGTGGGGGGTTACACCGGGGAGCTGTTTTTT.

The rearrangement uses TRBV7-9 and TRBJ2-2; 11 bases fit TRBD1. The CDR3 spans 17 residues. Trimming removed 5 bases from V and 6 bases from J; junction bases left unmatched: 11. CDR1 SEHNR and CDR2 FQNEAQ come from the germline V gene (reference sequence). The CDR3 spells CASSPRLGQGVPGELFF. In nucleotides, the CDR3 is TGTGCCAGCAGCCCTAGATTGGGACAGGGGGTACCCGGGGAGCTGTTTTTT.

This clonotype has at least ten counts. The chain couples TRBV28 to TRBJ2-7; either TRBD1 or TRBD2 may fit D (7 bases each). Between the trimmed V and J ends, which lost 4 bases and 3 bases, there was a span of 19 bases. This CDR3 has 16 amino acids. In germline, CDR1 is MDHEN, CDR2 SYDVKM. CDR3 loop: CASSSPGGERFYEQYF. Here the CDR3 DNA reads TGTGCCAGCAGTTCCCCAGGGGGGGAGAGGTTCTACGAGCAGTACTTC.

There are many counts of this clonotype. V gene TRBV2 combines with J gene TRBJ1-5, with D unresolved. Germline V CDR1 and CDR2: SNHLY, FYNNEI. V lost 7 bases, J lost 2 bases, and 15 bases lay in between. The CDR3 length is 15 residues. The chain's CDR3 is CASTDSEEGNQPQHF. The CDR3 nucleotides read TGTGCCAGCACCGATTCCGAGGAGGGCAATCAGCCCCAGCATTTT.

V and J are TRBV30 and TRBJ1-5, with a tentative D call TRBD1 (5 bases). The V end was cut by 0 bases, the J end by 3 bases, with 12 bases between. The CDR3 spans 15 residues. Germline loops: CDR1 GTSNPN, CDR2 SVGIG (reference sequence). CDR3 bases: TGTGCCTGGAGTGTACTGGGGCAGCCCAATCAGCCCCAGCATTTT. It yields the protein CAWSVLGQPNQPQHF. The variable domain in full, with the rest retrieved from reference TRBV30 and TRBJ1-5, is SQTIHQWPATLVQPVGSPLSLECTVEGTSNPNLYWYRQAAGRGLQLLFYSVGIGQISSEVPQNLSASRPQDRQFILSSKKLLLSDSGFYLCAWSVLGQPNQPQHFGDGTRLSIL.

About this clonotype: This clone may be a read error of a much larger clone one base away. The genes are TRBV2 and TRBJ1-1; a weak D match, TRBD1 (6 bases). CDR1 SNHLY and CDR2 FYNNEI come from the germline V gene. The CDR3 is 14 amino acids. Trimming cost V 6 bases and J 4 bases, with 15 bases left between them. CDR3 nucleotides: TGTGCCAGCAGGAGACGTCAGGGGAGCACTGAAGCTTTCTTT. The encoded protein is CASRRRQGSTEAFF.

There are a few counts of this clonotype. The rearrangement joins TRBV4-3 to TRBJ1-4, with no clear D. This CDR3 region has 16 residues. Trimming removed 0 bases from V and 3 bases from J, with 11 bases in between. CDR1 is LGHNA, CDR2 YSLEER, per germline. This CDR3 reads CASSQELGIANEKLFF. For the CDR3, the DNA is TGCGCCAGCAGCCAAGAACTTGGGATAGCTAATGAAAAACTGTTTTTT.

This clonotype was picked up many times. The chain uses TRBV6-1 and TRBJ1-4; 8 bases map to TRBD1. This CDR3 spans 16 amino acids. The ends lost 4 bases at V and 8 bases at J; junction bases unmatched: 12. Germline assignment: CDR1 MNHNS and CDR2 SASEGT. CDR3 bases: TGTGCCAGCAGTGGATTCGGACAGGGTGGAAAGGAAAAACTGTTTTTT. This codes for CASSGFGQGGKEKLFF.

This clonotype has a count of ten or more. The chain employs TRBV12-3 or TRBV12-4 and TRBJ1-1, with TRBD1 matching 7 bases. The J segment lost 0 bases and the V segment lost 6 bases, leaving 19 bases of the junction unmatched. The CDR3 consists of 19 residues. The DNA for the CDR3 is TGTGCCAGCAGGGATATCCGCGGGACAGAACCTTTGCTGAACACTGAAGCTTTCTTT. Translated, it gives CASRDIRGTEPLLNTEAFF.

This clonotype was seen more than once but under ten times. The V call is TRBV5-5, the J call TRBJ1-5; D is uncertain. Deletions cut 2 bases from V and 2 bases from J, with 5 bases between. Germline lookup yields CDR1 SGHKS and CDR2 YYEKEE (reference sequence). This CDR3 has 13 residues. The CDR3 sequence is CASSLHGNQPQHF. CDR3 nucleotides: TGTGCCAGCAGCTTACATGGCAATCAGCCCCAGCATTTT.

This clonotype was observed at least ten times. V is TRBV3-1 and J is TRBJ2-1; 10 bases line up with TRBD2. Germline CDR1 and CDR2: LGHDT and YNNKEL (reference sequence). V lost 4 bases and J lost 9; bases outside the gene matches: 9. The CDR3 totals 15 residues. The CDR3 DNA reads as TGTGCCAGCAGCCCCGGGACTAGCGCCGGGGGTGAGCAGTTCTTC. This translates into CASSPGTSAGGEQFF.

There are a few counts of this clonotype. The CDR3: CSVEAGNEQFF. CDR3 in DNA: TGCAGCGTTGAAGCTGGGAATGAGCAGTTCTTC. The chain recombines TRBV29-1 with TRBJ2-1, with D hard to call. This CDR3 comprises 11 residues. The ends were cut back, 1 base at V and 7 bases at J, with 5 bases in the middle. Germline CDR1 SQVTM, CDR2 ANQGSEA.

This clonotype was seen at least ten times. The rearrangement links TRBV28 to TRBJ2-7, with no clear D. There are 12 residues in the CDR3. V was cut by 4 bases and J by 4 bases, with 8 bases left in between. Germline V gives CDR1 MDHEN, CDR2 SYDVKM. CDR3 nucleotides: TGTGCCAGCAGTTCTGTCACATACGAGCAGTACTTC. Amino acids: CASSSVTYEQYF. Combining the CDR3 with reference TRBV28 and TRBJ2-7 gives the whole variable domain DVKVTQSSRYLVKRTGEKVFLECVQDMDHENMFWYRQDPGLGLRLIYFSYDVKMKEKGDIPEGYSVSREKKERFSLILESASTNQTSMYLCASSSVTYEQYFGPGTRLTVT.

The V and J genes are TRBV20-1 and TRBJ2-3, with 8 bases aligning to TRBD2. This CDR3 comprises 18 residues. Trimming removed 1 base from V and 0 bases from J; junction bases left unmatched: 12. Germline CDR1 and CDR2: DFQATT and SNEGSKA (reference sequence). This CDR3 reads CSARGGRGTRVSTDTQYF. CDR3 sequence (DNA): TGCAGTGCTAGAGGAGGGAGAGGGACTAGGGTTAGCACAGATACGCAGTATTTT.